This T cell receptor beta chain came from a study of tumor-infiltrating lymphocytes in localized non-small cell lung cancer. About the research overall: Each patient gave resected tumor and non-adjacent uninvolved lung tissue. General study results and limits: TCR sequencing covered a subset of patients with enough tissue.

A note on this clone: Its antigen remains unknown.

The CDR3 length is 14 residues. The germline V gene encodes CDR1 SGHNT and CDR2 YYREEE (reference sequence). V shed 4 bases and J 2 bases; nucleotides not matched to a gene: 3. Here immunoSEQ multiplex PCR was the method, and the copy in TCRdb shows in-frame clones only, minus some. This sample has over 15,000 clones, with about 75% found just once. The origin of this receptor is a human donor with non-small cell lung cancer. Sequencing was carried out using lung tumor tissue. The chain carries TRBV5-4 and TRBJ2-3; TRBD1 agrees at 8 bases. The DNA of the CDR3 is TGTGCCAGCAGCACGGGACAGGTCACAGATACGCAGTATTTT. Encoded protein: CASSTGQVTDTQYF.